The 19 T cell receptor beta chains below all came from one sample that was sequenced in a study of blood T cell repertoires in COVID-19. This table comes from immunoSEQ multiplex PCR, and its TCRdb copy is limited to in-frame clones, with some not included. This repertoire shows 55,000 to 75,000 clones, around four fifths found once; its top ten account for roughly 6.7%. Sequencing was performed on peripheral blood. The receptor set was obtained from a human donor in a cohort sampled during active COVID-19.

The sample holds many counts of this clone. The chain is built from TRBV19 and TRBJ2-4; 7 bases are shared with TRBD2. The CDR3 is 19 amino acids. The germline V gene encodes CDR1 LNHDA and CDR2 SQIVND (reference sequence). The V gene end was trimmed by 5 bases and the J gene end by 3 bases; junction bases not matched to a gene: 19. The CDR3 DNA reads as TGTGCCAGTAGTCGATACTCCTCGAGGCGGGAGTCCGGCAAAAACATTCAGTACTTC. This encodes CASSRYSSRRESGKNIQYF.

The V call is TRBV9, the J call TRBJ1-1, with TRBD1 identical over 10 bases. The CDR3 totals 16 residues. Trimming removed 0 bases from V and 0 bases from J; junction bases left unmatched: 2. CDR1 and CDR2 (germline): SGDLS, YYNGEE. CDR3 bases: TGTGCCAGCAGCGTAGGGGGACAGGGGATGAACACTGAAGCTTTCTTT. Translating it yields CASSVGGQGMNTEAFF.

The rearrangement uses TRBV29-1 and TRBJ2-1; TRBD2 might be the D (6 bases). Germline lookup yields CDR1 SQVTM and CDR2 ANQGSEA. Deletions cut 7 bases from V and 1 base from J, with 14 bases between. This CDR3 region has 14 residues. The CDR3 coding sequence is TGCAGCGGGCTCGGGAGTTGGTCCTACAATGAGCAGTTCTTC. This sequence encodes CSGLGSWSYNEQFF.

The chain recombines TRBV9 with TRBJ2-5; 8 bases match TRBD2. The CDR3 has 17 residues. V shed 3 bases, J shed 5 bases, and the junction held 15 bases outside the gene matches. Germline V CDR1 and CDR2: SGDLS, YYNGEE. The CDR3 DNA is TGTGCCAGCAGCGCGTTCCCTTGGAGCGGGAGTTCGGAGACCCAGTACTTC. Its translation: CASSAFPWSGSSETQYF.

The chain has TRBV12-3 or TRBV12-4 and TRBJ2-5; the D is unclear. This CDR3 has 12 residues. V lost 5 bases, J lost 14 bases, and 18 bases lay in between. CDR3 DNA sequence: TGTGCCAGCAGTCCGAATACACTACCTAATTACTTC. It specifies CASSPNTLPNYF.

The V gene is TRBV5-4, the J gene TRBJ2-7; TRBD2 agrees at 10 bases. After removal of 3 bases from V and 5 bases from J, the junction contained 8 bases not matched to a gene. In germline, CDR1 is SGHNT, CDR2 YYREEE (reference sequence). The CDR3 is 15 amino acids. CDR3 nucleotides: TGTGCCAGCAGCTCTCTAGCGGGGGAATGGAACGAGCAGTACTTC. Its translation is CASSSLAGEWNEQYF.

V is TRBV5-1 and J is TRBJ2-5; the match to TRBD1 covers 7 bases. The CDR3 length is 16 residues. Germline V CDR1 and CDR2: SGHRS, YFSETQ. V shed 2 bases and J 4 bases; nucleotides not matched to a gene: 11. CDR3 nucleotides: TGCGCCAGCAGCTTTCAGGGACAGCCACTAACAGAGACCCAGTACTTC. Translating it yields CASSFQGQPLTETQYF.

V gene TRBV5-1 combines with J gene TRBJ2-7, with D perhaps TRBD1 (6 bases). CDR1 is SGHRS, CDR2 YFSETQ, per germline. This CDR3 has 14 amino acids. The V end lost 0 bases, the J end lost 2 bases, and 9 bases lay between the germline ends. The CDR3 loop reads CASSLGDITYEQYF. The DNA for the CDR3 is TGCGCCAGCAGCTTGGGGGACATCACCTACGAGCAGTACTTC. The variable domain in full, with the rest retrieved from reference TRBV5-1 and TRBJ2-7, is KAGVTQTPRYLIKTRGQQVTLSCSPISGHRSVSWYQQTPGQGLQFLFEYFSETQRNKGNFPGRFSGRQFSNSRSEMNVSTLELGDSALYLCASSLGDITYEQYFGPGTRLTVT.

The chain employs TRBV4-1 and TRBJ2-5, with 12 bases aligning to TRBD2. Germline V CDR1 and CDR2: MGHRA, YSYEKL. With 1 base clipped from V and 5 bases from J, the junction kept 2 bases outside the gene matches. The CDR3 covers 15 residues. CDR3 loop: CASSQGLAGDETQYF. The DNA of the CDR3 is TGCGCCAGCAGCCAAGGACTAGCGGGAGATGAGACCCAGTACTTC.

The chain employs TRBV29-1 and TRBJ2-7, with TRBD2 identical over 13 bases. The CDR3 extends over 15 amino acids. V dropped 6 bases and J dropped 3; count of bases not matched to a gene: 8. Germline V gene sequence: CDR1 SQVTM, CDR2 ANQGSEA. The CDR3 spells CSVKTGTSGIYEQYF. The CDR3 DNA reads as TGCAGCGTCAAGACCGGGACTAGCGGGATCTACGAGCAGTACTTC.

This clone appeared once. The chain carries TRBV5-1 and TRBJ1-2, with TRBD1 matching over 8 bases. Losses at the gene ends were 0 bases for V and 5 bases for J; bases not matched to a gene: 6. Germline V lookup: CDR1 SGHRS, CDR2 YFSETQ. The CDR3 loop spans 15 amino acids. DNA of the CDR3: TGCGCCAGCAGCTTGGTGGGACAGGAGAAGTATGGCTACACCTTC. It translates to CASSLVGQEKYGYTF.

In regard to this clone: At one end, the junction sequence differs from germline, possibly due to a read error. This chain uses TRBV7-9 with TRBJ1-1; D remains ambiguous. Germline-derived CDR1 and CDR2 are SEHNR and FQNEAQ (reference sequence). There are 11 residues in the CDR3. CDR3 residues: CAGSHSLEAFF. Written as DNA, the CDR3 is TGTGCCGGCAGCCACAGTCTAGAAGCTTTCTTT.

The chain uses TRBV18 and TRBJ1-2; 7 positions match TRBD1. The CDR3 is 15 residues long. Germline values: CDR1 KGHSH, CDR2 LQKENI. With 5 bases clipped from V and 2 bases from J, the junction kept 8 bases outside the gene matches. CDR3 DNA sequence: TGTGCCAGCTCAACCTCTCCGGACAGGAACTATGGCTACACCTTC. It specifies CASSTSPDRNYGYTF. The variable domain in full, completed from reference TRBV18 and TRBJ1-2, reads NAGVMQNPRHLVRRRGQEARLRCSPMKGHSHVYWYRQLPEEGLKFMVYLQKENIIDESGMPKERFSAEFPKEGPSILRIQQVVRGDSAAYFCASSTSPDRNYGYTFGSGTRLTVV.

The chain is built from TRBV9 and TRBJ2-1; 12 nucleotides match TRBD2. The V gene end was trimmed by 0 bases and the J gene end by 6 bases; junction bases not matched to a gene: 7. This CDR3 region has 17 residues. The germline CDR1 and CDR2 sequences are SGDLS and YYNGEE. CDR3 region: CASSVASPLAGGNEQFF. CDR3 sequence (DNA): TGTGCCAGCAGCGTAGCGTCCCCACTAGCGGGAGGCAATGAGCAGTTCTTC.

The chain employs TRBV5-5 and TRBJ1-1; the match to TRBD1 covers 10 bases. The V segment lost 5 bases and the J segment 0 bases; nucleotides outside the gene matches: 7. This CDR3 has 16 residues. The germline V gene encodes CDR1 SGHKS and CDR2 YYEKEE (reference sequence). The CDR3 reads CASRVGTGALNTEAFF. CDR3 nucleotides: TGTGCCAGCAGGGTAGGGACAGGGGCGTTGAACACTGAAGCTTTCTTT.

V usage is TRBV7-9 and J usage is TRBJ1-1; D unclear. Trimming cost V 4 bases and J 5 bases, with 11 bases left between them. Germline CDR1 reads SEHNR; CDR2 reads FQNEAQ (reference sequence). The CDR3 has 13 residues. The CDR3 nucleotides read TGTGCCAGCAGCTCCCCCGTCGGGACTGAAGCTTTCTTT. Its translation: CASSSPVGTEAFF.

The chain combines TRBV12-5 with TRBJ2-1; D perhaps matches TRBD2 (6 bases). The CDR3 runs 15 residues. The ends were cut back, 0 bases at V and 7 bases at J, with 13 bases in the middle. Per germline, CDR1 LGHNT and CDR2 FRNRAP. The chain's CDR3 is CASGLVTYGRNEQFF. CDR3 bases: TGTGCTAGTGGTTTGGTAACCTATGGGAGGAATGAGCAGTTCTTC.

The rearrangement joins TRBV20-1 to TRBJ2-3; no clear D gene. Trimming removed 5 bases at V and 2 bases at J, with 5 bases between. The CDR3 contains 11 residues. CDR1 and CDR2 from the germline V gene are DFQATT and SNEGSKA (reference sequence). The CDR3 nucleotides read TGCAGTGCTCTTATCACAGATACGCAGTATTTT. Translation: CSALITDTQYF.

This chain joins TRBV10-3 and TRBJ1-2; 10 bases fit TRBD1. The CDR3 is made up of 11 amino acids. Trimming cost V 7 bases and J 9 bases; bases outside gene matches: 2. The germline gives CDR1 ENHRY, CDR2 SYGVKD. The CDR3 loop is CAIMGQGSYTF. DNA of the CDR3: TGTGCCATCATGGGACAGGGGAGCTACACCTTC.